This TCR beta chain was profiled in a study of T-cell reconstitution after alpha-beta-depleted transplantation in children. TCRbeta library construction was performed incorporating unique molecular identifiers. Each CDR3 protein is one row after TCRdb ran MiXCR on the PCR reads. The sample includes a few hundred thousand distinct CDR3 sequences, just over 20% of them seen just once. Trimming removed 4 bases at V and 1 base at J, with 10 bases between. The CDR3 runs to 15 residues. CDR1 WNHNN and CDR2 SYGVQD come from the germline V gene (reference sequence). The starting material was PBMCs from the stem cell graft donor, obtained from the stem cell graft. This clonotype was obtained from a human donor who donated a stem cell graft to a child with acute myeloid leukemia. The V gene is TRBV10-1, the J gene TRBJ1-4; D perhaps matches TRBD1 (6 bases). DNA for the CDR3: TGCGCCAGCAGTGGCACAGGGCGAACTAATGAAAAACTGTTTTTT. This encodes CASSGTGRTNEKLFF.